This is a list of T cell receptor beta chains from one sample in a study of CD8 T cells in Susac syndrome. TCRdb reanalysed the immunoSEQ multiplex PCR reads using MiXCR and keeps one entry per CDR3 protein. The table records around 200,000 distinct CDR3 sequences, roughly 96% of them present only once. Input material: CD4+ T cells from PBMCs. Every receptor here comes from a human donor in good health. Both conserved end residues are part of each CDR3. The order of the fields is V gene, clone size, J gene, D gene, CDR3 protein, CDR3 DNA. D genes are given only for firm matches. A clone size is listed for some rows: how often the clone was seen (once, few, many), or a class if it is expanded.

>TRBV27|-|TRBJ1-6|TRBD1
CASSLVGQANSPLHF
TGTGCCAGCAGTTTAGTTGGACAGGCTAATTCACCCCTCCACTTT
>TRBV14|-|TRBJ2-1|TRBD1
CASSQVRGLYNEQFF
TGTGCCAGCAGCCAAGTCAGGGGGCTGTACAATGAGCAGTTCTTC
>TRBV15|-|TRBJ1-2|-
CATSRASYGYTF
TGTGCCACCAGCAGAGCCTCCTATGGCTACACCTTC
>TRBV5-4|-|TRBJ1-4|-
CASSDKEGSGEKLFF
TGTGCCAGCAGCGATAAGGAGGGCTCGGGTGAAAAACTGTTTTTT
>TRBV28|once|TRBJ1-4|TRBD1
CASRRQGREKLFF
TGTGCCAGCAGGAGACAGGGGAGGGAAAAACTGTTTTTT
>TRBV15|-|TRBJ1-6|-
CATSRDPGNNSPLHF
TGTGCCACCAGCAGAGATCCAGGGAACAATTCACCCCTCCACTTT
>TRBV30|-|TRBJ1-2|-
CAWEQEQGGYTF
TGTGCCTGGGAACAGGAGCAGGGTGGCTACACCTTC
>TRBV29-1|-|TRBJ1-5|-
CSVAGQNSNQPQHF
TGCAGCGTTGCTGGACAGAACAGCAATCAGCCCCAGCATTTT
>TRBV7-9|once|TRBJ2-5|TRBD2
CASSLVPPSGGEETQYF
TGTGCCAGCAGCTTAGTTCCGCCTAGCGGGGGGGAAGAGACCCAGTACTTC
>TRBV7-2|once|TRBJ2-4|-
CASNLGGVAKNIQYF
TGTGCCAGCAACCTGGGGGGAGTAGCCAAAAACATTCAGTACTTC
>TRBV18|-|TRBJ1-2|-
CASSLGPSKADGYTF
TGTGCCAGCTCACTCGGGCCTTCAAAAGCGGATGGCTACACCTTC
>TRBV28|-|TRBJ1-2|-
CASSSNGYTF
TGTGCCAGCAGTTCCAACGGCTACACCTTC
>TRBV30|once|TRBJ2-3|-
CAWSQGFATDTQYF
TGTGCCTGGTCCCAGGGGTTTGCCACAGATACGCAGTATTTT
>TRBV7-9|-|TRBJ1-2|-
CASSGPGAGHGYTF
TGTGCCAGCAGCGGGCCTGGGGCAGGACATGGCTACACCTTC
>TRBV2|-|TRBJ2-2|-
CASSSTPRAGELFF
TGTGCCAGCAGTTCCACCCCACGAGCCGGGGAGCTGTTTTTT
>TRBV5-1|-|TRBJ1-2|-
CASSPGEISYGYTF
TGCGCCAGCAGCCCAGGGGAAATCTCCTATGGCTACACCTTC